This TCR beta chain was found in a study of blood T cells in healthy people across ages. Turning to the study itself: T cells yielded about one barcoded beta molecule per two cells through template switching. Study-level points and caveats: Naive T cell percentage strongly correlated with TCR beta diversity. Roughly linearly, TCR beta diversity per million T cells fell as age increased.

It was with a sample-barcoded 5' primer and a J-beta primer mix that a second PCR of roughly 7 to 12 cycles was run. Each CDR3 protein is one row after TCRdb ran MiXCR on the 5' RACE reads. The sample yields about 800,000 distinct CDR3 sequences, around 25% seen once. V was pared by 1 base and J by 5 bases, with 11 bases between. CDR3 length equals 14 residues. Germline CDR1 reads MGHDK; CDR2 reads SYGVNS. In regard to this clonotype: The antigen remains undetermined.

The data also belong to a second study, concerning T cells of mothers and their children.

Source material: blood. The clonotype originates from a boy aged 5-17 years in good health. V usage is TRBV25-1 and J usage is TRBJ2-5; D may correspond to TRBD1 or TRBD2 (5 bases each). The CDR3 protein is CASSELGTAETQYF. The CDR3 DNA is TGTGCCAGCAGTGAATTAGGGACGGCGGAGACCCAGTACTTC.